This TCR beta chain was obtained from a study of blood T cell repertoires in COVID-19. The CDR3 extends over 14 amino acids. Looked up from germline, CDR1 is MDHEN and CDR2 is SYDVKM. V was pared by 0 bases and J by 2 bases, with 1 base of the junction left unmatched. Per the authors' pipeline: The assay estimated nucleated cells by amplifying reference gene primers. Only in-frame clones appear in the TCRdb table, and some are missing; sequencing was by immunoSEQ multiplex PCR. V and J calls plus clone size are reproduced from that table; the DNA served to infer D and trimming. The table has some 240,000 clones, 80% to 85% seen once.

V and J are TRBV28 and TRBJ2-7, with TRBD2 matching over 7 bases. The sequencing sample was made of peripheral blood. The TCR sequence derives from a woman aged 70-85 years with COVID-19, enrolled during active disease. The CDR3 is CASSLWLAAYEQYF. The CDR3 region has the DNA TGTGCCAGCAGTTTATGGCTAGCGGCCTACGAGCAGTACTTC.